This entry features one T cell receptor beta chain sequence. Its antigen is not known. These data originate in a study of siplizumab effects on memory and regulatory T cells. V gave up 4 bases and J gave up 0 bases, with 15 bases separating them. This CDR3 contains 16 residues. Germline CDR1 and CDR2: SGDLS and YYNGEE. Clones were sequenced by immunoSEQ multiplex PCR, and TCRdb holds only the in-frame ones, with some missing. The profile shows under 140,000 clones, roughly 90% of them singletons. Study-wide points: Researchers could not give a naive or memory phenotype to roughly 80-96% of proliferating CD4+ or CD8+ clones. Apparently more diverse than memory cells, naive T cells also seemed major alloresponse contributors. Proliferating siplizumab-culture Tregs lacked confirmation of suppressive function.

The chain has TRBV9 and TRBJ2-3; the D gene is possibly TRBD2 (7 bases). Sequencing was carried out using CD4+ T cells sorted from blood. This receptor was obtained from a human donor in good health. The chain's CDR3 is CASSPRGGSSTDTQYF. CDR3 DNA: TGTGCCAGCAGCCCAAGGGGGGGATCTAGCACAGATACGCAGTATTTT.